The following is a TCR beta chain sequence with its context. Its antigen is still unknown. This sample was taken from a study of graft-versus-host responses after intestinal transplantation. TCRdb's copy holds only in-frame clones and misses some; the assay was immunoSEQ multiplex PCR. The sample gives approximately 82,000 clones, 85% to 95% of which show up once; around 1.1% is in the top ten. The CDR3 covers 14 residues. Germline CDR1 and CDR2: SGHKS and YYEKEE (reference sequence). The V gene lost 0 bases and the J gene lost 4 bases, with 10 bases spanning the gap. The sample was unstimulated CD8+ T cells sorted from spleen or lymph node cells, taken before transplant. The V gene is TRBV5-5, the J gene TRBJ1-2; weak D call: TRBD1 (5 bases). The clonotype was recovered from a human donor who was the organ donor for an intestinal transplant. Here the CDR3 DNA reads TGTGCCAGCAGCTTGGACGGGGGAATCTATGGCTACACCTTC. Its translation: CASSLDGGIYGYTF.